This T cell receptor beta chain was found in a study of OX40 agonist ivuxolimab in advanced cancers. In the study overall: The patients' treatment was ivuxolimab, an agonistic anti-OX40 (CD134) antibody. Partial responses were achieved by three patients, of whom one had hepatocellular carcinoma and two had cutaneous melanoma.

Whole-study findings and limits: Fewer expanded clones were found on average in CD4+ than in CD8+ T cells.

Turning to this clone: The antigen remains undetermined.

CDR3 length: 13 amino acids. The V gene end was trimmed by 1 base and the J gene end by 5 bases; junction bases not matched to a gene: 1. The germline V gene encodes CDR1 SGDLS and CDR2 YYNGEE. The method was immunoSEQ multiplex PCR; TCRdb's version includes in-frame clones alone and lacks a portion of them. Found here are around 78,000 clones, roughly 91% of them singletons; the top ten hold 0.2% to 0.3%. The J gene is TRBJ2-5, the V gene TRBV9; 8 bases align to TRBD1. This clonotype was obtained from an adult with an advanced solid tumor such as melanoma, head and neck, liver or kidney cancer. The input for sequencing was CD4+ or CD8+ T cells sorted from blood, taken in a trial of the OX40 agonist ivuxolimab. As DNA, the CDR3 is TGTGCCAGCAGCGTAACAGGGGGGGAGACCCAGTACTTC. As protein: CASSVTGGETQYF.